These 18 T cell receptor beta chains were all obtained from the same sample, sequenced in a study of long-term antiretroviral therapy in people with HIV. A v3.0 immunoSEQ assay was performed at survey level. Only in-frame clones appear in the TCRdb table, and some are missing; sequencing was by immunoSEQ multiplex PCR. The sample carries approximately 33,000 clones, roughly 88% recorded once. The sample in question was unsorted PBMCs, obtained 0.8 years before starting antiretroviral therapy. These receptors originate from a young man with HIV.

The gene calls are TRBV7-9 and TRBJ2-2; D not certain. The V and J ends lost 2 bases and 2 bases respectively, with 12 bases between them. Germline assignment: CDR1 SEHNR and CDR2 FQNEAQ (reference sequence). The CDR3 length is 16 residues. The CDR3 spells CASSLHATLNTGELFF. The CDR3 nucleotides read TGTGCCAGCAGCTTACATGCGACACTTAACACCGGGGAGCTGTTTTTT. The variable domain in full, with the rest retrieved from reference TRBV7-9 and TRBJ2-2, is DTGVSQNPRHKITKRGQNVTFRCDPISEHNRLYWYRQTLGQGPEFLTYFQNEAQLEKSRLLSDRFSAERPKGSFSTLEIQRTEQGDSAMYLCASSLHATLNTGELFFGEGSRLTVL.

A single count supports this clone. CDR3 sequence: CASSRSAGTADSGANVLTF. The CDR3 nucleotides are TGTGCCAGCAGCCGATCCGCCGGGACCGCCGACTCTGGGGCCAACGTCCTGACTTTC. This sequence joins TRBV27 and TRBJ2-6, with D perhaps being TRBD1 or TRBD2 (5 bases each). CDR3 size: 19 residues. V lost 6 bases and J lost 0, with 21 bases in between. Germline V lookup: CDR1 MNHEY, CDR2 SMNVEV (reference sequence).

The V call is TRBV7-9, the J call TRBJ1-1; no reliable D call. This CDR3 is 14 amino acids long. Trimming stripped 1 base from V and 0 bases from J, with 6 bases between. Germline CDR1 is SEHNR and CDR2 is FQNEAQ (reference sequence). The CDR3 here is CASSLGGMNTEAFF. CDR3 in DNA: TGTGCCAGCAGCTTAGGCGGTATGAACACTGAAGCTTTCTTT.

V and J are TRBV6-1 and TRBJ2-5, with unresolved D. V lost 7 bases and J lost 1, with 10 bases in between. Per germline, CDR1 MNHNS and CDR2 SASEGT. There are 13 residues in the CDR3. CDR3 protein: CASTPRVQETQYF. CDR3 DNA sequence: TGTGCCAGCACCCCAAGGGTCCAAGAGACCCAGTACTTC.

The chain has TRBV5-4 and TRBJ2-1; the D gene could be TRBD1 or TRBD2 (5 bases each). Per the germline V gene, CDR1 is SGHNT and CDR2 is YYREEE (reference sequence). The V gene lost 7 bases and the J gene lost 6 bases, with 20 bases spanning the gap. CDR3 length: 15 amino acids. CDR3 residues: CASRQDFQGANEQFF. The DNA of the CDR3 is TGTGCCAGCCGCCAAGACTTCCAGGGAGCCAATGAGCAGTTCTTC.

This clone has just a few counts. This chain uses TRBV15 with TRBJ1-1; D call uncertain. Trimming removed 0 bases at V and 3 bases at J, with 8 bases between. CDR3 length: 14 amino acids. The germline gives CDR1 LNHNV, CDR2 YYDKDF (reference sequence). CDR3 bases: TGTGCCACCAGCAGAGATAATGGGGACACTGAAGCTTTCTTT. It specifies CATSRDNGDTEAFF.

This clone turned up a few times. CDR3 loop: CASGGQNTEAFF. Written as DNA, the CDR3 is TGTGCCAGTGGGGGACAGAACACTGAAGCTTTCTTT. The genes are TRBV2 and TRBJ1-1; perhaps TRBD1 as D (6 bases). V lost 9 bases and J lost 1, with 9 bases in between. Germline V gives CDR1 SNHLY, CDR2 FYNNEI. The length of the CDR3 is 12 residues. Filled out from reference TRBV2 and TRBJ1-1, the complete variable domain reads EPEVTQTPSHQVTQMGQEVILRCVPISNHLYFYWYRQILGQKVEFLVSFYNNEISEKSEIFDDQFSVERPDGSNFTLKIRSTKLEDSAMYFCASGGQNTEAFFGQGTRLTVV.

J is TRBJ1-5 and V is TRBV6-1; the D gene is possibly TRBD1 (6 bases). The V gene's germline CDR1 is MNHNS and CDR2 SASEGT. Trimming took 6 bases from V and 3 from J, leaving 15 bases between them. The CDR3 totals 15 residues. The CDR3 sequence is CASRHREKINQPQHF. CDR3 DNA: TGTGCCAGCAGACACAGGGAAAAAATCAATCAGCCCCAGCATTTT.

The chain couples TRBV7-2 to TRBJ1-1, with D tentatively TRBD1 (5 bases). Germline V gives CDR1 SGHTA, CDR2 FQGNSA. The CDR3 is 16 residues long. V gave up 5 bases and J gave up 4 bases, with 20 bases separating them. The CDR3 reads CASSPSGGTELTEAFF. The CDR3 DNA is TGTGCCAGCAGCCCCTCTGGGGGGACGGAACTCACTGAAGCTTTCTTT.

This chain links TRBV6-6 with TRBJ2-7; a possible D gene is TRBD2 (6 bases). Per the germline V gene, CDR1 is MNHNY and CDR2 is SVGAGI (reference sequence). This CDR3 has 13 residues. Trimming cost V 4 bases and J 9 bases, with 16 bases left between them. In DNA form, the CDR3 reads TGTGCCAGCAGTTTCTCGGGGGAAACGGTGCAGTACTTC. It specifies CASSFSGETVQYF.

J is TRBJ2-4 and V is TRBV7-2; D is unresolved. The germline V gene has CDR1 SGHTA and CDR2 FQGNSA. Deletions cut 2 bases from V and 9 bases from J, with 14 bases between. The CDR3 consists of 14 residues. CDR3 bases: TGTGCCAGCAGCTTAAGTACAGCCTCCCCCATTCAGTACTTC. Amino acids: CASSLSTASPIQYF.

V and J are TRBV6-4 and TRBJ1-6; D unresolved. CDR3 length: 13 amino acids. Trimming cost V 2 bases and J 10 bases, with 9 bases left between them. Germline CDR1 MRHNA, CDR2 SNTAGT. This CDR3 reads CASSDEAESPLHF. In DNA form, the CDR3 reads TGTGCCAGCAGTGACGAGGCTGAATCACCCCTCCACTTT.

The CDR3 loop is CASSDTMKRAFF. CDR3 DNA: TGTGCCAGCAGTGATACGATGAAGCGAGCTTTCTTT. V gene TRBV6-4 combines with J gene TRBJ1-1; D remains ambiguous. Trimming removed 3 bases at V and 10 bases at J, with 12 bases between. Germline V gene lookup returns CDR1 MRHNA and CDR2 SNTAGT. This CDR3 has 12 residues.

This chain links TRBV7-2 with TRBJ2-1; 10 bases match TRBD2. The CDR3 covers 16 residues. With V trimmed by 1 base and J by 1 base, 1 base remained unmatched. Per the germline V gene, CDR1 is SGHTA and CDR2 is FQGNSA. CDR3 region: CASSLVGLASYNEQFF. DNA of the CDR3: TGTGCCAGCAGCTTAGTGGGACTAGCGTCCTACAATGAGCAGTTCTTC.

CDR3 amino acids: CASSVDNGRPYNEQFF. The CDR3 DNA is TGTGCCAGCAGCGTCGACAATGGGAGGCCTTACAATGAGCAGTTCTTC. This rearrangement joins TRBV9 to TRBJ2-1; D might be TRBD2 (6 bases). V shed 2 bases and J shed 4 bases, with 16 bases lying between them. Looked up from germline, CDR1 is SGDLS and CDR2 is YYNGEE. The CDR3 has 16 amino acids.

J is TRBJ2-6 and V is TRBV4-1; D is unresolved. The CDR3 consists of 14 residues. V lost 4 bases, J lost 1 base, and 5 bases lay in between. Germline V gives CDR1 MGHRA, CDR2 YSYEKL. The CDR3 sequence: CASSPRSGANVLTF. CDR3 nucleotide sequence: TGCGCCAGCAGCCCTCGGTCTGGGGCCAACGTCCTGACTTTC.

The chain uses TRBV19 and TRBJ2-2; the D is unclear. From germline, CDR1 is LNHDA and CDR2 SQIVND (reference sequence). V lost 6 bases and J lost 5, with 7 bases in between. The length of the CDR3 is 12 residues. CDR3 residues: CASRQETGELFF. The CDR3, as DNA: TGTGCCAGTAGGCAGGAGACCGGGGAGCTGTTTTTT.

The chain has TRBV29-1 and TRBJ2-4; possibly TRBD1 for D (6 bases). CDR1 and CDR2 from the germline V gene are SQVTM and ANQGSEA. The V and J ends lost 6 bases and 6 bases respectively, with 15 bases between them. The CDR3 length is 13 residues. The CDR3 here is CSVRIGQINIQYF. The CDR3 DNA sequence: TGCAGCGTCCGGATTGGACAGATAAACATTCAGTACTTC.